A selection of T cell receptor beta chains follows, all from one sample in a study of T cells in Graves' hyperthyroidism and ophthalmopathy. TCRdb passed the multiplex PCR reads through MiXCR, listing each CDR3 protein once. Of 650,000 to 850,000 distinct CDR3 sequences detected, 15% to 20% appear once; the ten largest clones hold approximately 16%. The material sequenced was blood. The origin of the receptors is a woman aged 45-65 years with Graves' hyperthyroidism that later progressed to Graves' ophthalmopathy. The CDR3 runs from the conserved cysteine through the conserved F or W. Each record gives: clone size, D gene, J gene, V gene, CDR3 DNA, CDR3 protein. D genes are given only for firm matches. Size is omitted from some rows. Given values are once, few, many or a class for expanded clones.

many	TRBD1	TRBJ1-1	TRBV5-1	TGCGCCAGCAGCTTTTCCAGGGGGCGGACTGAAGCTTTCTTT	CASSFSRGRTEAFF
few	NA	TRBJ2-7	TRBV3-1	TGTGCCAGCAGCCAAGAGGCTTGGGGGGAGCAGTACTTC	CASSQEAWGEQYF
NA	NA	TRBJ2-7	TRBV2	TGTGCCAACGAGAGACTCCGCGGTTCGTACGAGCAGTACTTC	CANERLRGSYEQYF
NA	NA	TRBJ1-1	TRBV5-6	TGTGCCAGCAGCTCCCCGGGACGTACCTACACTGAAGCTTTCTTT	CASSSPGRTYTEAFF
NA	NA	TRBJ1-4	TRBV6-1	TGTGCCAGCAGTGTTTTACAGGGAAAAGAAAAACTGTTTTTT	CASSVLQGKEKLFF
NA	NA	TRBJ1-3	TRBV11-3	TGTGCCAGCAGTTTTTCAGGGACCGCTTCTGGAAACACCATATATTTT	CASSFSGTASGNTIYF
few	NA	TRBJ2-7	TRBV7-2	TGTGCCAGCAGTCCCGCCGGGATTACCTTCTACGAGCAGTACTTC	CASSPAGITFYEQYF
many	TRBD1	TRBJ2-3	TRBV7-9	TGTGCCAGCAGCTTAACAGGGGGCATAACTGGAGATACGCAGTATTTT	CASSLTGGITGDTQYF
many	TRBD1	TRBJ2-7	TRBV7-9	TGTGCCAGCAGCTTCTTCGCGACAGGGCGAGACGAGCAGTACTTC	CASSFFATGRDEQYF
NA	TRBD2	TRBJ2-5	TRBV3-1	TGTGCCAGCAGCCTGTCTAGCGGAAAAGAGACCCAGTACTTC	CASSLSSGKETQYF
many	NA	TRBJ2-2	TRBV7-3	TGTGCCAGCAGCTTATCGGCGACCGGGGAGCTGTTTTTT	CASSLSATGELFF
many	TRBD1	TRBJ1-4	TRBV18	TGTGCCAGCTCACAGCTGACAGGGAATAATGAAAAACTGTTTTTT	CASSQLTGNNEKLFF
few	TRBD1	TRBJ2-1	TRBV19	TGTGCCAGTAGTATCCGGACAGGGGGTCTCTCCTACAATGAGCAGTTCTTC	CASSIRTGGLSYNEQFF
few	TRBD1	TRBJ2-6	TRBV19	TGTGCCAGCCGGGACAGGGGACTCCTCTCTGGGGCCAACGTCCTGACTTTC	CASRDRGLLSGANVLTF
few	TRBD1	TRBJ2-1	TRBV19	TGTGCCAGTAGTTCCCGGGACAGGGGAGTCAATGAGCAGTTCTTC	CASSSRDRGVNEQFF
few	NA	TRBJ1-4	TRBV13	TGTGCCAGCAATGAGACGGGGGGGTCAACTAATGAAAAACTGTTTTTT	CASNETGGSTNEKLFF
few	TRBD2	TRBJ2-2	TRBV7-3	TGTGCCAGCAGCTCAAACCGACTAGCGGGGGGCACCGGGGAGCTGTTTTTT	CASSSNRLAGGTGELFF
many	NA	TRBJ2-6	TRBV5-6	TGTGCCAGCAGCTTGGGGTCAGGAATTGGTGCTGGGGCCAACGTCCTGACTTTC	CASSLGSGIGAGANVLTF
few	NA	TRBJ2-5	TRBV3-1	TGTGCCAGCAGCCGAGGGACTCCTAAAAAAGAGACCCAGTACTTC	CASSRGTPKKETQYF
NA	NA	TRBJ1-4	TRBV5-1	TGCGCCAGCAGCTTGGGCCAGGCGGACGAAAAACTGTTTTTT	CASSLGQADEKLFF
NA	NA	TRBJ1-2	TRBV12-3/TRBV12-4	TGTGCCAGCAGTTTCGCCCCTCAGTCCGGCTACACCTTC	CASSFAPQSGYTF
many	NA	TRBJ1-2	TRBV6-1	TGTGCCAGCAGTGAACTGAAGGACTGGGGCTACACCTTC	CASSELKDWGYTF
many	NA	TRBJ2-3	TRBV2	TGTGCCAGCAGTGAGCTAACTACTAGCACAGATACGCAGTATTTT	CASSELTTSTDTQYF
NA	TRBD1	TRBJ1-3	TRBV4-1	TGCGCCAGCAGCCTAATACAGGGGACTGGAAACACCATATATTTT	CASSLIQGTGNTIYF
NA	NA	TRBJ1-2	TRBV7-9	TGCGCCAGCAGCTCCACACATGACTATGGCTACACCTTC	CASSSTHDYGYTF
NA	NA	TRBJ1-6	TRBV30	TGTGCCTGGAGTGGAGACAGTCTATCCAGCTCCTATAATTCACCCCTCCACTTT	CAWSGDSLSSSYNSPLHF
few	NA	TRBJ2-6	TRBV5-1	TGCGCCAGCAGCTTGGGCAGGGCGGCTGGGGCCAACGTCCTGACTTTC	CASSLGRAAGANVLTF
NA	TRBD1	TRBJ2-6	TRBV12-3/TRBV12-4	TGTGCCAGCGCCACCGGGACAGGGGTTTCGGGGGCCAACGTCCTGACTTTC	CASATGTGVSGANVLTF
NA	TRBD1	TRBJ1-5	TRBV6-1	TGTGCCAGCAGGCTCTCGGACAGGGGGCCTGTAGGGAATCAGCCCCAGCATTTT	CASRLSDRGPVGNQPQHF
many	NA	TRBJ2-1	TRBV20-1	TGCAGTGCTAATTTGGGGTCTCCGTACAATGAGCAGTTCTTC	CSANLGSPYNEQFF
NA	TRBD2	TRBJ2-1	TRBV7-3	TGTGCCAGCAGCCCAGCGGGGTTGTACAATGAGCAGTTCTTC	CASSPAGLYNEQFF
many	TRBD1	TRBJ2-1	TRBV7-9	TGTGCCAGCAGCCCCCTGACAGGGGGTGACAATGAGCAGTTCTTC	CASSPLTGGDNEQFF
NA	TRBD2	TRBJ2-1	TRBV12-3/TRBV12-4	TGTGCCAGCAGGCTTAGCGGGGGGCCCTACAATGAGCAGTTCTTC	CASRLSGGPYNEQFF
NA	TRBD1	TRBJ2-5	TRBV7-9	TGTGCCAGCAGCTCCCCGGAGGGCAGGGGGCTTGAGGAGACCCAGTACTTC	CASSSPEGRGLEETQYF
many	TRBD2	TRBJ2-7	TRBV6-2/TRBV6-3	TGTGCCAGCAGTTCCACAACGACTAGCGGGGCGGCCTACGAGCAGTACTTC	CASSSTTTSGAAYEQYF
few	NA	TRBJ1-2	TRBV4-1	TGCGCCAGCAGCCAGAGGAACCTCGTTCCTAACTATGGCTACACCTTC	CASSQRNLVPNYGYTF
few	TRBD1	TRBJ2-7	TRBV3-1	TGTGCCAGCAGCCAAGCCGGGACAGGGGGTTTCGGGCAGTACTTC	CASSQAGTGGFGQYF
NA	NA	TRBJ1-4	TRBV10-3	TGTGCCACAAGAAGGGGACACCAATCAACTAATGAAAAACTGTTTTTT	CATRRGHQSTNEKLFF
many	NA	TRBJ2-5	TRBV11-2	TGTGCCAGCAGCTTGACAGACCTCCAAGAGACCCAGTACTTC	CASSLTDLQETQYF
NA	TRBD1	TRBJ1-4	TRBV2	TGTGCCAGCTTACCGACAGGGACTCTTTCTAATGAAAAACTGTTTTTT	CASLPTGTLSNEKLFF
many	NA	TRBJ1-4	TRBV2	TGTGCCAGCAGTGAAGATCGGGCCCAAGGGGAAAAACTGTTTTTT	CASSEDRAQGEKLFF
NA	NA	TRBJ1-5	TRBV19	TGTGCCAGTAGTAGACAGGCCTTTAGCAATCAGCCCCAGCATTTT	CASSRQAFSNQPQHF
many	NA	TRBJ2-7	TRBV27	TGTGCCAGCAGTCGCGCTGGTATCGGGGGCGAAACGTCCTACGAGCAGTACTTC	CASSRAGIGGETSYEQYF
NA	NA	TRBJ1-2	TRBV10-3	TGTGCCATCAGTGCCCCGGACGGCGCCTACACCTTC	CAISAPDGAYTF
many	TRBD1	TRBJ1-1	TRBV12-3/TRBV12-4	TGTGCCAGCAGTCCCGGACAGGGGGGGAACACTGAAGCTTTCTTT	CASSPGQGGNTEAFF
NA	TRBD1	TRBJ1-1	TRBV18	TGTGCCAGCTCACCGTCAGGGGGCGGCACTGAAGCTTCCTTT	CASSPSGGGTEASF
NA	NA	TRBJ1-1	TRBV12-5	TGTGCTAGTGGTTTGACCCAGGGGAAGACTGAAGCTTTCTTT	CASGLTQGKTEAFF
NA	NA	TRBJ1-2	TRBV29-1	TGCAGCGTTGGTCTCGGCTATGGCTACACCTTC	CSVGLGYGYTF
NA	NA	TRBJ1-1	TRBV3-1	TGTGCCAGCAGCCCCGATCCGGGATGGGACACTGAAGCTTTCTTT	CASSPDPGWDTEAFF